This T cell receptor beta chain was identified during a study of CD8+CD57+ T cells in acquired aplastic anemia. Genomic DNA provided the template from which TCR beta VDJ and CDR3 profiles were obtained. A single record per CDR3 protein comes from TCRdb applying MiXCR to the reads. This sample has roughly 200,000 distinct CDR3 sequences, with 63% found just once. In patients chosen for sequencing, flow cytometry had shown CD8+CD57+ cell expansion. CDR1 is SQVTM and CDR2 is ANQGSEA in the germline V gene. This CDR3 comprises 13 residues. Trimming stripped 4 bases from V and 4 bases from J, with 13 bases between.

Sequencing was performed on sorted CD4+, CD8+, or CD8+CD57+ T cells (not recorded which) from PBMCs. This TCR derives from a human donor with aplastic anemia. V is TRBV29-1 and J is TRBJ1-2; D is undetermined. CDR3 in amino acids: CSVGSGGSYGYTF. The DNA for the CDR3 is TGCAGCGTTGGAAGTGGCGGATCCTATGGCTACACCTTC.